This TCR beta chain was recorded in a study of cytotoxic CD8 clonotypes in ibrutinib-treated CLL. Study outcomes and limitations: A difference in sampling times existed between sustained-remission and progressing patients. The clonality went up when patients responded to ibrutinib and dropped back toward baseline at progression.

As concerns this clone: Its antigen is as yet unknown.

Depths of 1 in 200,000 to 1 in 1 million T cells were the sequencing target. Method: immunoSEQ multiplex PCR; TCRdb's copy keeps in-frame clones and lacks some. The table shows 100,000 to 150,000 clones, with approximately 85% occurring only once. The TCR sequence derives from a human donor with chronic lymphocytic leukemia. The material sequenced was PBMCs, taken after 24 months of ibrutinib treatment.

CDR3 coding DNA: TGTGCCAGCAGCAAAGATCGACTAGCCGGATGGGGCAAAAACATTCAGTACTTC. Protein: CASSKDRLAGWGKNIQYF. The V and J genes are TRBV21-1 and TRBJ2-4; the table's D call of TRBD2 was not tested on the DNA. TRBV21-1 is labeled a pseudogene. The CDR3 length is 18 residues.